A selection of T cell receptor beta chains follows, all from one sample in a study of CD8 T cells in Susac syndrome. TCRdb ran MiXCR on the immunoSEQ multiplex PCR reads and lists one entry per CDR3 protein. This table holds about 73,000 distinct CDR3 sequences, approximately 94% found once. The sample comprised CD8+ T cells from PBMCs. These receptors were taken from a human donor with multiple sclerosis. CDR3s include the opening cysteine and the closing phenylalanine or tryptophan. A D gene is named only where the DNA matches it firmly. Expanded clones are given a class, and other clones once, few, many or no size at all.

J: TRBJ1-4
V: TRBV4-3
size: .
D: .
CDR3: CASSQDDGPWNEKLFF
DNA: TGCGCCAGCAGCCAAGATGATGGGCCGTGGAATGAAAAACTGTTTTTT

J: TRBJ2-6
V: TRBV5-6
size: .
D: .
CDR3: CASSPPRMGANVLTF
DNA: TGTGCCAGCAGCCCCCCCAGGATGGGGGCCAACGTCCTGACTTTC

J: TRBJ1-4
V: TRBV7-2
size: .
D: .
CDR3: CASSLRYRVDEKLFF
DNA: TGTGCCAGCAGCTTACGATATCGTGTGGATGAAAAACTGTTTTTT

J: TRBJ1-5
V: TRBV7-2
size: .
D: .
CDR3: CASSGGSGNQPQHF
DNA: TGTGCCAGCAGCGGTGGCAGCGGCAATCAGCCCCAGCATTTT

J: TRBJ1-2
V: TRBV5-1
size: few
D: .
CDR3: CASSLNIDGYTF
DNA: TGCGCCAGCAGCTTAAACATCGACGGCTACACCTTC

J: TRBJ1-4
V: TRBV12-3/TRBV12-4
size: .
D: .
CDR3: CASTPGPTNEKLFF
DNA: TGTGCCAGCACGCCGGGTCCAACTAATGAAAAACTGTTTTTT

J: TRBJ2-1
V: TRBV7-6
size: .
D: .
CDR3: CASSLGPSRQNEQFF
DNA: TGTGCCAGCAGCTTAGGGCCTAGCAGGCAAAATGAGCAGTTCTTC

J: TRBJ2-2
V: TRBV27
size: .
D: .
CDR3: CASSLLGQELFF
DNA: TGTGCCAGCAGTTTACTAGGGCAGGAGCTGTTTTTT

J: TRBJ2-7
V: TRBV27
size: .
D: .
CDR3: CASSLSARAVEQYF
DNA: TGTGCCAGCAGTTTATCCGCGAGGGCCGTGGAGCAGTACTTC

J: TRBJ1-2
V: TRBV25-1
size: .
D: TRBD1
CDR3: CASSIQGQTMYGYTF
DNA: TGTGCCAGCAGCATACAGGGGCAAACTATGTACGGCTACACCTTC

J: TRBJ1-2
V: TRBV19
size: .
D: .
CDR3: CASGGAPPGGYTF
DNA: TGTGCCAGTGGAGGCGCTCCCCCTGGGGGCTACACCTTC

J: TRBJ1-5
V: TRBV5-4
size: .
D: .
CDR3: CASSAEGENQPQHF
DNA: TGTGCCAGCAGCGCCGAGGGGGAGAACCAGCCCCAGCATTTT

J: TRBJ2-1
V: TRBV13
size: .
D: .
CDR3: CASSPPRGYNEQFF
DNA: TGTGCCAGCAGCCCCCCCCGGGGTTACAATGAGCAGTTCTTC

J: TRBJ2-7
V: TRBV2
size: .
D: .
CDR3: CASIRAEGFHEQYF
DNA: TGTGCCAGCATACGAGCCGAGGGGTTCCACGAGCAGTACTTC

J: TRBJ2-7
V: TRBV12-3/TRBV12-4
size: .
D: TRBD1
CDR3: CASSPPDDRGLLATYEQYF
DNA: TGTGCCAGCAGTCCACCCGACGACAGGGGGCTCCTCGCAACCTACGAGCAGTACTTC

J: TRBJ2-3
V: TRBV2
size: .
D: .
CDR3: CASIGVSTDTQYF
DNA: TGTGCCAGCATCGGGGTTAGCACAGATACGCAGTATTTT

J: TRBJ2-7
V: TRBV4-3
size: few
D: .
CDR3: CASSQDSRTSYEQYF
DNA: TGCGCCAGCAGCCAAGATTCCCGGACAAGTTACGAGCAGTACTTC